The following is a TCR beta chain sequence with its context. Which antigen it targets is not known. Per-base quality was not reported, and no clone a single base away is much larger than it. The data derive from a study of blood T cell repertoires in COVID-19 (dated by TCRdb to between 2020 and 2021). Context from the whole study: Collaborator samples came from the United States, Italy and Spain and covered acute and convalescent phases of COVID-19. The material from the prospective study consisted of cDNA or gDNA derived from T cells, B-cell-depleted T cells, or PBMCs. Deeply sampled blood TCRbeta repertoires from subjects exposed to, actively infected with, or recovered from COVID-19 were included in the dataset. A freely available public database, intended as a resource for researchers studying the immune response to SARS-CoV-2, is where the repertoires were released. Samples were obtained from the ongoing ImmuneRACE study (first 160 participants) and from 1,254 subjects provided by 6 global collaborators. A de-identified subject ID, COVID-19 status, age in years and sex were almost always included in the sample metadata. HLA class I and class II types, where available, came from metadata supplied by the sample provider rather than from assay-based typing. The research as a whole found: Clinical and demographic metadata were provided uncurated, with the amount varying by source and participant.

Participants in the prospective study were aged about 18 to 95 years, lived in about two dozen United States geographic areas, and enrolled through a virtual design. Cohort assignment in the prospective study relied on participant-reported clinical history from a screening survey and a study questionnaire. Mobile phlebotomists in the prospective study collected whole blood, serum and a nasopharyngeal or oropharyngeal swab from every participant. Prospective study participants could optionally give additional blood draws and questionnaires over a roughly 2-month period. Prospective study blood samples were shipped either frozen or at room temperature before DNA extraction. The immunoSEQ Assay, a bias-controlled multiplex PCR, was used to amplify TCRbeta CDR3 regions from genomic DNA. The study's own analysis went as follows. The number of nucleated cells in each sample was estimated from the amplification of reference gene primers within the assay. To quantify the absolute abundance of each unique TCRbeta CDR3 rearrangement, sequence reads were collapsed and filtered. For each sample, productive Simpson clonality was calculated by taking the square root of Simpson's diversity index across productive rearrangements. TCRdb stores this immuneACCESS table with in-frame sequences only. Part of the clones is absent; in the studies checked, under half of the shortfall reflects unresolved V genes, and no reason is known for the rest. The DNA gave D and trimming, while V, J and clone size come from that table. The table for this sample lists approximately 250,000 clones; 75% to 85% of them were counted only once. The ten largest account for about 9.1% of the sample.

From the germline V gene, CDR1 is SGDLS and CDR2 is YYNGEE. The CDR3, from cysteine to phenylalanine, totals 17 residues. Just the 51-base CDR3 DNA is kept, in frame starting at base 1. Compared with germline, V lacks 4 bases and J lacks 4 bases; bases without a gene match: 6. The chain was built from TRBV9 and TRBJ2-3, with 16 junctional bases fitting TRBD2. The sequence was obtained from a woman between 45 and 65 years old with acute COVID-19. Material: PBMCs or T cells enriched from blood (not recorded which). In nucleotides, the sequence is TGTGCCAGCAGCTCAGAGGGACTAGCGGGGGGGCCAGATACGCAGTATTTT. It encodes CASSSEGLAGGPDTQYF.